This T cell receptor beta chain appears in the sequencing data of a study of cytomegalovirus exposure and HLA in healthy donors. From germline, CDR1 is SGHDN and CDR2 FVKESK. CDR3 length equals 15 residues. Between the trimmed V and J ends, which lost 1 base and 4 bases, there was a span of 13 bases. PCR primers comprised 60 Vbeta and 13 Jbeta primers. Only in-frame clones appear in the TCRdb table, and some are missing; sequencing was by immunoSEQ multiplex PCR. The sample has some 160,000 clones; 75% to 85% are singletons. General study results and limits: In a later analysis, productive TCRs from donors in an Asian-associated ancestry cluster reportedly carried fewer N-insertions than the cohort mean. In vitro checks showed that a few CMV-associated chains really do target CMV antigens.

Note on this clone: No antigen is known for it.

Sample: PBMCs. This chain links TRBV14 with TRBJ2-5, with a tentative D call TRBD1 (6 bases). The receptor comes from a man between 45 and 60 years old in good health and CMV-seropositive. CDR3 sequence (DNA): TGTGCCAGCAGCCAAGTGGCAGGGGCGGGAGAGACCCAGTACTTC. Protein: CASSQVAGAGETQYF.